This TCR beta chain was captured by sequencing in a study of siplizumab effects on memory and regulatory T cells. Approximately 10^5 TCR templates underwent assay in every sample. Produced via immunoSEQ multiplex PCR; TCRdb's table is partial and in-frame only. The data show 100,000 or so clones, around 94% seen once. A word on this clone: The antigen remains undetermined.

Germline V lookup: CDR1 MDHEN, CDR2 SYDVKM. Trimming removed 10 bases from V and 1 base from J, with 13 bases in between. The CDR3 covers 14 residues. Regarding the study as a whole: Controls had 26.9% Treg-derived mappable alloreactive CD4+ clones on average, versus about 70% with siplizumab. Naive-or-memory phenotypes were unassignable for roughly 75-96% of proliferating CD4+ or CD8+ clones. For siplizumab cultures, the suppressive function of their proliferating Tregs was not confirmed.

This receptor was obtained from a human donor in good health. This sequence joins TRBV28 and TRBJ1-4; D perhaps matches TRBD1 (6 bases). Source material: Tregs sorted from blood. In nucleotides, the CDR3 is TGTGCCATCCGGAAAGGGGGAACTAATGAAAAACTGTTTTTT. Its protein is CAIRKGGTNEKLFF. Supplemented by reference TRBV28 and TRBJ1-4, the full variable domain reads DVKVTQSSRYLVKRTGEKVFLECVQDMDHENMFWYRQDPGLGLRLIYFSYDVKMKEKGDIPEGYSVSREKKERFSLILESASTNQTSMYLCAIRKGGTNEKLFFGSGTQLSVL.